This T cell receptor (beta chain) was profiled in a study of CD8 T cells in Susac syndrome. Reverse transcription used about 0.5 to 1 ug RNA and random hexamers. Amplification of TCR beta CDR3 across 54 Vbeta and 13 Jbeta was performed with immunoSEQ multiplex PCR. In TCRdb, the immunoSEQ multiplex PCR reads were re-called with MiXCR into one record per CDR3 protein. The table includes 400,000 or so distinct CDR3 sequences, approximately 85% detected once. TCR beta sequencing covered blood CD8+ and CD4+ T cells. Sequencing was done on a sample of CD8+ T cells from PBMCs. This clonotype originated in a human donor with multiple sclerosis.

The CDR3 DNA reads as TGTGCCAGCAGAAACCCGGGACAGAGCTCCTATAATTCACCCCTCCACTTT. This translates into CASRNPGQSSYNSPLHF. The J gene is TRBJ1-6, the V gene TRBV6-1; 7 bases map to TRBD1. The germline V gene encodes CDR1 MNHNS and CDR2 SASEGT. V lost 6 bases, J lost 0 bases, and 8 bases stayed unmatched. The CDR3 consists of 17 residues.